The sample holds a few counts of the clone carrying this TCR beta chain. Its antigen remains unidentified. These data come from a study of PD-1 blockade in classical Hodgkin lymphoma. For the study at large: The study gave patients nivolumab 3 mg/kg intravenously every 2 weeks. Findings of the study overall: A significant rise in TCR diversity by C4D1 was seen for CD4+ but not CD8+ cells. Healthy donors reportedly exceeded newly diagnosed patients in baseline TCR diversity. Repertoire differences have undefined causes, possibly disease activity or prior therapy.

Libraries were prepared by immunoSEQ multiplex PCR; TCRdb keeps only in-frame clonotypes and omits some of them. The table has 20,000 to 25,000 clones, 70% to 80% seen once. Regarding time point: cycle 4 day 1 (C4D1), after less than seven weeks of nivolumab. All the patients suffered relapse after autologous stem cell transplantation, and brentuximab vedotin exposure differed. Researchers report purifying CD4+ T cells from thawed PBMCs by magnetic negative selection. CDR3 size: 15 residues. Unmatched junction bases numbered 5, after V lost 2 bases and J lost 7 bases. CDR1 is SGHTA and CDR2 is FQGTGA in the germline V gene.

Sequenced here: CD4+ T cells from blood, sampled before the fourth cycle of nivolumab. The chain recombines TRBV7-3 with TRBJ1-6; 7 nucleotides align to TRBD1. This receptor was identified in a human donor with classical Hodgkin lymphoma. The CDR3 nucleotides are TGTGCCAGCAGCTTACAACCGGGACAGAATTCACCCCTCCACTTT. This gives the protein CASSLQPGQNSPLHF.